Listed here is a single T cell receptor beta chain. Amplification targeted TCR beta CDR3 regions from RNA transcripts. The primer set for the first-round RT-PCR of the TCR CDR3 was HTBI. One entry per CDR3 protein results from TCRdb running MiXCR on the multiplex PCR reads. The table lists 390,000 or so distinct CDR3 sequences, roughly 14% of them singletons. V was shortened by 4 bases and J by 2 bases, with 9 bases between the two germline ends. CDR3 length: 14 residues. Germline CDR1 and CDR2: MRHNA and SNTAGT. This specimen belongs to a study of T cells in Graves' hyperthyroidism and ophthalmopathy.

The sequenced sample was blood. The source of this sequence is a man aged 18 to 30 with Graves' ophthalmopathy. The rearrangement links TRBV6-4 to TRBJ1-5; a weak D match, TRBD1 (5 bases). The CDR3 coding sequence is TGTGCCAGCAGTGCCCAGGGCGGCAATCAGCCCCAGCATTTT. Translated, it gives CASSAQGGNQPQHF.